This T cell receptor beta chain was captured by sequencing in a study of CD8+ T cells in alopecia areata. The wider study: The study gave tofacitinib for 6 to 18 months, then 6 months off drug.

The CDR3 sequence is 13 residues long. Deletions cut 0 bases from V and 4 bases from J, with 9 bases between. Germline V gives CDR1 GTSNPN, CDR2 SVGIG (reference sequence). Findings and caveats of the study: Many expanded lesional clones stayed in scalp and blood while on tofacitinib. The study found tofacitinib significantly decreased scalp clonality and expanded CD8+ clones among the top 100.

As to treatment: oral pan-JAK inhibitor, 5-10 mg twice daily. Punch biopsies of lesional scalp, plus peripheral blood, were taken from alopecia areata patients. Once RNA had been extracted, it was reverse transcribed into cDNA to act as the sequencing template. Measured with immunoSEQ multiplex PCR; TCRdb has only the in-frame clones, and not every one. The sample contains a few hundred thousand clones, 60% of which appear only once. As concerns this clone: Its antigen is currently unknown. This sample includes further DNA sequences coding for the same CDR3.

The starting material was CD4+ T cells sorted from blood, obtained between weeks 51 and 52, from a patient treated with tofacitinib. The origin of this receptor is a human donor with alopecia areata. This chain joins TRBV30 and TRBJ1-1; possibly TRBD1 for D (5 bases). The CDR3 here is CAWSVTGGTEAFF. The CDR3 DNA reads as TGTGCCTGGAGTGTAACGGGGGGCACTGAAGCTTTCTTT. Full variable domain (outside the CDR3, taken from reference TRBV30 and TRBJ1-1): SQTIHQWPATLVQPVGSPLSLECTVEGTSNPNLYWYRQAAGRGLQLLFYSVGIGQISSEVPQNLSASRPQDRQFILSSKKLLLSDSGFYLCAWSVTGGTEAFFGQGTRLTVV.